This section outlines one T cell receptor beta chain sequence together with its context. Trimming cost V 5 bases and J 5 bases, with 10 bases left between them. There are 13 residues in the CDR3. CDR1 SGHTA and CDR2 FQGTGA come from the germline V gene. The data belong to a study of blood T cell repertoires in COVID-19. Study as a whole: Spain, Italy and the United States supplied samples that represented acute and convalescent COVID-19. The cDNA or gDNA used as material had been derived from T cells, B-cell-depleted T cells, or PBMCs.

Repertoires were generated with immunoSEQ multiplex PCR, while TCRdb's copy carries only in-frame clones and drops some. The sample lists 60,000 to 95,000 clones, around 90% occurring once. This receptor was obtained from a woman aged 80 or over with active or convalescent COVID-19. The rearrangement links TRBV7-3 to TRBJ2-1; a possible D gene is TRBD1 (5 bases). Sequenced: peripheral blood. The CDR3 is CASSQGQNNEQFF. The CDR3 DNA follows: TGTGCCAGCAGCCAAGGACAAAACAATGAGCAGTTCTTC.